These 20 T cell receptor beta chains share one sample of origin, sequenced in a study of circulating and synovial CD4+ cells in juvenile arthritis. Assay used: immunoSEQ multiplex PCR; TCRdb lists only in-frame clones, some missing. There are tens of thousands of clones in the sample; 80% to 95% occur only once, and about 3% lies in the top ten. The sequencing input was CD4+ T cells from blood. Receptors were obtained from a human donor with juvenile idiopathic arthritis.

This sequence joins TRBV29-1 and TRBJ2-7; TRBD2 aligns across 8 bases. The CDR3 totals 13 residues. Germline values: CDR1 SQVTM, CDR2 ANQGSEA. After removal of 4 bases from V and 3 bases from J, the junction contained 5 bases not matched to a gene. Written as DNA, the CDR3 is TGCAGCGTTGTTGGCGGGAGGCTCTACGAGCAGTACTTC. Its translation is CSVVGGRLYEQYF.

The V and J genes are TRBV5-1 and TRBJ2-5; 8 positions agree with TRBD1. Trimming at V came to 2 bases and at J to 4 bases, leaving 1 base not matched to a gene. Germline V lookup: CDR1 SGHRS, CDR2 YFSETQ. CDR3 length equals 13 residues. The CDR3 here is CASSFTGGETQYF. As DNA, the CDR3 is TGCGCCAGCAGCTTCACAGGGGGAGAGACCCAGTACTTC.

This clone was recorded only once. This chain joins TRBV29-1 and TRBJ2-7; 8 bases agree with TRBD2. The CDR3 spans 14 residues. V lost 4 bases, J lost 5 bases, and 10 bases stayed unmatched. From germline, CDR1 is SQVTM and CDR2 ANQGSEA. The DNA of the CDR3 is TGCAGCGTTGTCTTCAGCGGGAGATTCGACGAGCAGTACTTC. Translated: CSVVFSGRFDEQYF.

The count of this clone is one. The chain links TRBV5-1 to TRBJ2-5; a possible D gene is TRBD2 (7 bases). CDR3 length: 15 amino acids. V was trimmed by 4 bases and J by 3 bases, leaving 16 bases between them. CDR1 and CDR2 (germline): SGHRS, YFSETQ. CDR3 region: CASSGSGTPKETQYF. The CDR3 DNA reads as TGCGCCAGCAGCGGGAGCGGGACACCAAAAGAGACCCAGTACTTC.

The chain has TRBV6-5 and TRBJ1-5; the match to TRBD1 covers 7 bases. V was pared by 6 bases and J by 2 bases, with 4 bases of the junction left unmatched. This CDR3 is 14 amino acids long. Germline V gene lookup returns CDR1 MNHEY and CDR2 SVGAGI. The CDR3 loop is CASRFTGGNQPQHF. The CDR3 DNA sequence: TGTGCCAGCAGGTTCACAGGGGGCAATCAGCCCCAGCATTTT.

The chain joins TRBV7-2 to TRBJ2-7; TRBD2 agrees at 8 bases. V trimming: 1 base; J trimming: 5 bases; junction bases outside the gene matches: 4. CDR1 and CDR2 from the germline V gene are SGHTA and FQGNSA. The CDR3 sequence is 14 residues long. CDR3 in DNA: TGTGCCAGCAGCTTAGTAGAGACTAGCGACGAGCAGTACTTC. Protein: CASSLVETSDEQYF. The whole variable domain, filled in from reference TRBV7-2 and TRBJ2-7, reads GAGVSQSPSNKVTEKGKDVELRCDPISGHTALYWYRQSLGQGLEFLIYFQGNSAPDKSGLPSDRFSAERTGGSVSTLTIQRTQQEDSAVYLCASSLVETSDEQYFGPGTRLTVT.

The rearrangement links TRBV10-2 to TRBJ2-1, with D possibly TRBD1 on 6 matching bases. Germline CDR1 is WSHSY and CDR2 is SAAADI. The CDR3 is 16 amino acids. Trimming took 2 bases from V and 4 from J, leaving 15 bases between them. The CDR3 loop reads CASSEIGTKGYNEQFF. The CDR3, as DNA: TGCGCCAGCAGTGAGATCGGGACAAAGGGTTACAATGAGCAGTTCTTC.

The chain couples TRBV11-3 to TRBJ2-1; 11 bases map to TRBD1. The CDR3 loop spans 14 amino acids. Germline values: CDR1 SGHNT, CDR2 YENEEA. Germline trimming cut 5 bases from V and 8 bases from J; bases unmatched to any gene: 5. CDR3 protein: CASSVGQGAYEQFF. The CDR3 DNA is TGTGCCAGCAGCGTCGGACAGGGGGCCTATGAGCAGTTCTTC.

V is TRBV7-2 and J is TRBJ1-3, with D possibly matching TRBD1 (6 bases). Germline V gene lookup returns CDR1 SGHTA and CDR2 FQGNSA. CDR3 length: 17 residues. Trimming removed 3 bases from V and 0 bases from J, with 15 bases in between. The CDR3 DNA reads TGTGCCAGCAGCTTTTCCGGGACACCTAACTCTGGAAACACCATATATTTT. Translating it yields CASSFSGTPNSGNTIYF.

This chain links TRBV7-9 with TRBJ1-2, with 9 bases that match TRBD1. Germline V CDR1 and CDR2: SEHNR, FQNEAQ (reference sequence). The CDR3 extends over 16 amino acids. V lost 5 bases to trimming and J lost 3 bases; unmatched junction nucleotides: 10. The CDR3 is CASSVPTGGRDYGYTF. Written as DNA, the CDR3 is TGTGCCAGCAGCGTACCGACAGGGGGAAGGGACTATGGCTACACCTTC.

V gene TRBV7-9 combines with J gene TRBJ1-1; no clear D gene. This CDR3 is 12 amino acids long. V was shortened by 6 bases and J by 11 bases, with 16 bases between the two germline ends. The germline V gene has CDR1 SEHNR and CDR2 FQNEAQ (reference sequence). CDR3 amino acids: CASSRTSGRAFF. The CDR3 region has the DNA TGTGCCAGCAGTCGGACCTCCGGGAGGGCTTTCTTT.

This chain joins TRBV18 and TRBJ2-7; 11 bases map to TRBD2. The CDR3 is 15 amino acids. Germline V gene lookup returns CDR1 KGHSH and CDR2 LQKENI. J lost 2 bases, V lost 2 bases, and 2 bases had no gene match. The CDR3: CASSPLLAGAYEQYF. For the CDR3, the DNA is TGTGCCAGCTCACCATTACTAGCGGGAGCCTACGAGCAGTACTTC.

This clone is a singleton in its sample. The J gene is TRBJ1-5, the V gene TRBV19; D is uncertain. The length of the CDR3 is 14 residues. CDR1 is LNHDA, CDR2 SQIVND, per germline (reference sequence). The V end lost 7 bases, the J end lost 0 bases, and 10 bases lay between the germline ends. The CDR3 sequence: CASTLRVSNQPQHF. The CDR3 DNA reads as TGTGCCAGTACCCTGCGGGTTAGCAATCAGCCCCAGCATTTT. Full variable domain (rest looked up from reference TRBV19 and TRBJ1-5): DGGITQSPKYLFRKEGQNVTLSCEQNLNHDAMYWYRQDPGQGLRLIYYSQIVNDFQKGDIAEGYSVSREKKESFPLTVTSAQKNPTAFYLCASTLRVSNQPQHFGDGTRLSIL.

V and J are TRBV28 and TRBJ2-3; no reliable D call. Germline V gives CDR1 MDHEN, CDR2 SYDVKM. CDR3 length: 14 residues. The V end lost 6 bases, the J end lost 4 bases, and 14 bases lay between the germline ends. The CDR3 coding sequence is TGTGCCAGCAGCTCCAGTCCTTTTGCAGATACGCAGTATTTT. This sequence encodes CASSSSPFADTQYF.

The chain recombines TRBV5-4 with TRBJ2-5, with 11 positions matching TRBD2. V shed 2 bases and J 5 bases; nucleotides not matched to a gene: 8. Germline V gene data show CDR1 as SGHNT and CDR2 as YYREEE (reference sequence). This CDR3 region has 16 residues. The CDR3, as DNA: TGTGCCAGCAGCTTTGGAACTAGCGGGAGTTTGGAGACCCAGTACTTC. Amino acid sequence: CASSFGTSGSLETQYF.

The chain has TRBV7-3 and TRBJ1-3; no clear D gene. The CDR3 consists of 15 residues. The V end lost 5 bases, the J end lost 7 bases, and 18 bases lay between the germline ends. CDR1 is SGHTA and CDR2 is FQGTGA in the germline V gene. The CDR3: CASSPSGVSGNTIYF. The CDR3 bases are TGTGCCAGCAGCCCGAGCGGGGTATCCGGGAACACCATATATTTT.

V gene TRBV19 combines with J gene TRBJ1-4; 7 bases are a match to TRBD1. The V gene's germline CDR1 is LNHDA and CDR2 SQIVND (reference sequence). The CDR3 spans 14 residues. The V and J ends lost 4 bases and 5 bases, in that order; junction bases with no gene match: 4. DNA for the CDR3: TGTGCCAGTAGTAGACAGGGTCTAAATGAAAAACTGTTTTTT. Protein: CASSRQGLNEKLFF.

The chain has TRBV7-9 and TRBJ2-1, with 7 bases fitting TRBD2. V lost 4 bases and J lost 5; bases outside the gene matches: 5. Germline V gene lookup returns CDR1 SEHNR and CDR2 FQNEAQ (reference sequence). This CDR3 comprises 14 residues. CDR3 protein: CASSYAGTNNEQFF. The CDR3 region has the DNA TGTGCCAGCAGCTATGCCGGGACTAACAATGAGCAGTTCTTC. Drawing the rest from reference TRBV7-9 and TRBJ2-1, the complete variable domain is DTGVSQNPRHKITKRGQNVTFRCDPISEHNRLYWYRQTLGQGPEFLTYFQNEAQLEKSRLLSDRFSAERPKGSFSTLEIQRTEQGDSAMYLCASSYAGTNNEQFFGPGTRLTVL.

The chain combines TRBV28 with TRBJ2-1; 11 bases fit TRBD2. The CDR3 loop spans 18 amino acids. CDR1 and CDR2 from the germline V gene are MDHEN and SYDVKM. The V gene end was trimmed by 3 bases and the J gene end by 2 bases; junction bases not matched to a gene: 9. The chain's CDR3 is CASSFEGTSGSAYNEQFF. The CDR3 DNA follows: TGTGCCAGCAGTTTTGAGGGAACTAGCGGGAGCGCCTACAATGAGCAGTTCTTC.

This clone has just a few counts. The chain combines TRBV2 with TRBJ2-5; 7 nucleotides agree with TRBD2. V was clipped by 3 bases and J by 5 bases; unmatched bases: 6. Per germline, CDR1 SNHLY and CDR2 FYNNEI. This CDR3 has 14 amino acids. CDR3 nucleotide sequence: TGTGCCAGCAGTGACCCCGGGGGAGGGGAGACCCAGTACTTC. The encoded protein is CASSDPGGGETQYF.